This TCR beta chain was captured in a study of blood T cell repertoires in COVID-19. Background on the study: The analysed material was cDNA or gDNA that came from T cells, B-cell-depleted T cells, or PBMCs.

Everyone who took part was roughly 18 to 89 years old, and they came from about two dozen US areas. Profiled with immunoSEQ multiplex PCR; TCRdb holds only in-frame clones, not every one. This table holds approximately 140,000 clones, approximately 86% found once. V gave up 2 bases and J gave up 0 bases; unmatched junction bases: 3. Germline CDR1 is MNHNS and CDR2 is SASEGT. The CDR3 has 16 residues. J is TRBJ2-3 and V is TRBV6-1; TRBD2 matches 9 bases. The sample consisted of PBMCs or T cells enriched from blood (not recorded which). This sequence was found in a woman aged 50 to 65 who had recovered from COVID-19. The CDR3 reads CASSESGGLSTDTQYF. CDR3 bases: TGTGCCAGCAGTGAAAGCGGGGGGCTTAGCACAGATACGCAGTATTTT.